The 11 T cell receptor beta chains below all came from one sample that was sequenced in a study of shared clonotypes between healthy human individuals. Generated by immunoSEQ multiplex PCR, the TCRdb table keeps only in-frame clones and is missing some. Among 850,000 to 1,100,000 clones listed, 70% to 85% were seen once. Sequenced: memory CD4+ T cells from PBMCs. Specified subset: CD45RA-negative fraction. The receptors originated from a man between 18 and 35 years old in good health. Some clones in this sample may be carry-over from other donors' samples.

This chain links TRBV4-2 with TRBJ1-4, with a possible D match to TRBD1 (5 bases). Germline loops: CDR1 LGHNA, CDR2 YNFKEQ. The CDR3 loop spans 14 amino acids. Trimming removed 0 bases at V and 13 bases at J, with 15 bases between. CDR3 protein: CASSQDRSKGTLFF. DNA for the CDR3: TGTGCCAGCAGCCAAGATCGATCAAAGGGGACACTGTTTTTT.

The chain links TRBV5-1 to TRBJ2-2; possibly TRBD1 for D (5 bases). Germline V gene lookup returns CDR1 SGHRS and CDR2 YFSETQ. The CDR3 is 17 residues long. V gave up 3 bases and J gave up 5 bases, with 20 bases separating them. The CDR3 here is CASSSGMAGRLTGELFF. The DNA of the CDR3 is TGCGCCAGCAGCTCCGGTATGGCAGGGCGGTTGACCGGGGAGCTGTTTTTT.

The chain recombines TRBV4-2 with TRBJ2-7; tentative D call: TRBD1 (6 bases). The germline gives CDR1 LGHNA, CDR2 YNFKEQ. The CDR3 loop spans 15 amino acids. The ends were cut back, 2 bases at V and 1 base at J, with 12 bases in the middle. This CDR3 reads CASSQRGQFSYEQYF. In DNA form, the CDR3 reads TGTGCCAGCAGCCAACGCGGACAGTTTTCCTACGAGCAGTACTTC.

This chain uses TRBV29-1 with TRBJ2-5, with unresolved D. This CDR3 has 14 residues. CDR1 SQVTM and CDR2 ANQGSEA come from the germline V gene. Trimming shortened V by 1 base and J by 0 bases, and 9 bases separated the two germline ends. CDR3 protein: CSVEGRYNQETQYF. Written as DNA, the CDR3 is TGCAGCGTTGAAGGCAGGTATAACCAAGAGACCCAGTACTTC.

Many counts were recorded for this clone. V gene TRBV28 combines with J gene TRBJ2-4, with 7 bases fitting TRBD1. The CDR3 runs 20 residues. Germline V gene lookup returns CDR1 MDHEN and CDR2 SYDVKM. Trimming removed 4 bases from V and 0 bases from J; junction bases left unmatched: 18. The CDR3 loop is CASSSIRPGTVNLAKNIQYF. CDR3 in DNA: TGTGCCAGCAGTTCCATACGTCCCGGGACAGTAAATCTAGCCAAAAACATTCAGTACTTC.

The chain uses TRBV7-4 and TRBJ2-1; D gene unclear. With 5 bases removed from V and 1 base from J, the gap between germline ends came to 15 bases. This CDR3 has 16 amino acids. CDR1 and CDR2 from the germline V gene are SGHVT and SQSDAQ. CDR3 protein: CASSLGSRVSYNEQFF. In DNA form, the CDR3 reads TGTGCCAGCAGCCTAGGGTCTAGAGTTTCCTACAATGAGCAGTTCTTC.

The CDR3 DNA is TGTGCCAGCAGCGAGGCCCCGGATGGGTCCAACTACGAGCAGTACTTC. It specifies CASSEAPDGSNYEQYF. The J gene is TRBJ2-7, the V gene TRBV9, with D unresolved. CDR3 size: 16 residues. V lost 3 bases and J 3 bases, leaving 19 bases between the germline ends. In germline, CDR1 is SGDLS, CDR2 YYNGEE.

V and J are TRBV19 and TRBJ2-1, with TRBD2 matching over 10 bases. This CDR3 has 14 amino acids. Trimming cost V 2 bases and J 8 bases; bases outside gene matches: 3. The germline gives CDR1 LNHDA, CDR2 SQIVND (reference sequence). The CDR3 sequence: CASSILAGVYEQFF. The CDR3 DNA follows: TGTGCCAGTAGTATACTAGCGGGAGTTTATGAGCAGTTCTTC.

The chain uses TRBV7-9 and TRBJ1-5; D is possibly TRBD1 (6 bases). V was pared by 5 bases and J by 3 bases, with 14 bases between. Germline CDR1 is SEHNR and CDR2 is FQNEAQ (reference sequence). The CDR3 sequence is 15 residues long. The CDR3 loop reads CASSEGTTVNQPQHF. The CDR3 DNA reads TGTGCCAGCAGCGAAGGGACAACAGTCAATCAGCCCCAGCATTTT.

The V gene is TRBV7-2, the J gene TRBJ2-7, with unresolved D. The V gene's germline CDR1 is SGHTA and CDR2 FQGNSA. V was pared by 3 bases and J by 2 bases, with 8 bases between. The length of the CDR3 is 13 residues. CDR3 bases: TGTGCCAGCAGCTTGAGTAGCACCTACGAGCAGTACTTC. Translating it yields CASSLSSTYEQYF.

This chain uses TRBV7-6 with TRBJ2-5; possible D gene TRBD1, 6 bases. Germline V CDR1 and CDR2: SGHVS, FNYEAQ. The V end was cut by 5 bases, the J end by 1 base, with 11 bases between. The CDR3 runs 14 residues. CDR3 loop: CASSRRQAQETQYF. CDR3 nucleotide sequence: TGTGCCAGCAGCAGGAGACAGGCCCAAGAGACCCAGTACTTC.